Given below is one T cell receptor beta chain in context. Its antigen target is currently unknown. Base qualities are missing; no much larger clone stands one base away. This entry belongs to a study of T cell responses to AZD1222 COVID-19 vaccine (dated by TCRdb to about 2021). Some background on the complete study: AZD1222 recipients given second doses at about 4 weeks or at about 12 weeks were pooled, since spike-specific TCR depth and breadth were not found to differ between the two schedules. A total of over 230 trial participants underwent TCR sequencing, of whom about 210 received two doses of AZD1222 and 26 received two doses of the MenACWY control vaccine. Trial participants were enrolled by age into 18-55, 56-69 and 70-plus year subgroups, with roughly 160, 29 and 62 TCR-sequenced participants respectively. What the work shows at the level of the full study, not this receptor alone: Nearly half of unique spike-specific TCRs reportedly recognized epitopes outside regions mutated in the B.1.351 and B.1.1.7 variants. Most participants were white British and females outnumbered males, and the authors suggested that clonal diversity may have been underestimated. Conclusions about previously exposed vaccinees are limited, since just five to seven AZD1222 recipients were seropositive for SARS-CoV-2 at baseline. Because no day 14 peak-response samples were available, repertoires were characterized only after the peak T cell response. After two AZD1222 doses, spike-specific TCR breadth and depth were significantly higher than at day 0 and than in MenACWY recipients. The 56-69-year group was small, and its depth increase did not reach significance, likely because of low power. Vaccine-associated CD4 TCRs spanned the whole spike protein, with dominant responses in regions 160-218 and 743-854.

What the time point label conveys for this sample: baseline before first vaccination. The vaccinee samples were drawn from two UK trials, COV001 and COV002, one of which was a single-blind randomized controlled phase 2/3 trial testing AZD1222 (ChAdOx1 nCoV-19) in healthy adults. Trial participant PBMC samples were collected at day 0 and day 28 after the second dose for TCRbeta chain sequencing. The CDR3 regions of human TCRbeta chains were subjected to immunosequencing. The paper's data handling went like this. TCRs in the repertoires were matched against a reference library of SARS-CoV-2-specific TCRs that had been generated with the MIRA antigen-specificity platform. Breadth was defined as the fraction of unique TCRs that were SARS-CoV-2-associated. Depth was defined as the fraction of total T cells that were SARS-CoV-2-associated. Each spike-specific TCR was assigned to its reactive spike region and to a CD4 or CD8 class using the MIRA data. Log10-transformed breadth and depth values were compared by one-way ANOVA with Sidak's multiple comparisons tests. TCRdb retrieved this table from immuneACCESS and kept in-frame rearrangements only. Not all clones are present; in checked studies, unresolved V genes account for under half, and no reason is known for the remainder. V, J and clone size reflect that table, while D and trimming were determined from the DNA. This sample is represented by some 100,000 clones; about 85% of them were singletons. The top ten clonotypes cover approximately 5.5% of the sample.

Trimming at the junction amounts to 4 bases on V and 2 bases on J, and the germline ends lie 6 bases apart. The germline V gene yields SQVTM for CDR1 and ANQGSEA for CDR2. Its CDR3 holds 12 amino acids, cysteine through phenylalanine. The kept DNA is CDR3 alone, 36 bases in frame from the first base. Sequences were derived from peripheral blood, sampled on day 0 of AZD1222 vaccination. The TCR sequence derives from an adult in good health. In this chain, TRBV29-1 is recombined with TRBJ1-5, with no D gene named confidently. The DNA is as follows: TGCAGCGTTGGCAGCGGCAATCAGCCCCAGCATTTT. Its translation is CSVGSGNQPQHF.